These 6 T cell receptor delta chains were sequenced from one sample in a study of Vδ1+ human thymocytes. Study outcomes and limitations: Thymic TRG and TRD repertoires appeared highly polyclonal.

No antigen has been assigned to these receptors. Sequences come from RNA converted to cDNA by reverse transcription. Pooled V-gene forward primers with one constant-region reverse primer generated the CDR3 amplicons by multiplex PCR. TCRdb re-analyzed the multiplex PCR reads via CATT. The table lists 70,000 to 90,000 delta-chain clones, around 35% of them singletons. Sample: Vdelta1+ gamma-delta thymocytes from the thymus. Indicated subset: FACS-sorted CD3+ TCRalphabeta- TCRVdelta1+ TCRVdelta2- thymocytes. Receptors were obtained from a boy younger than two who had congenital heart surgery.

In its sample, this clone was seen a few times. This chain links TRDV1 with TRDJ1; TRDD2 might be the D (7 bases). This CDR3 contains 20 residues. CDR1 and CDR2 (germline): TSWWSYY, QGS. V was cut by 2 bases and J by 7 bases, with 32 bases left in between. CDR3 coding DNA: TGTGCTCTTGGGGAAGGATTCCTACGAGGATACAGTTCAGAGCGCGGTAAACTCATCTTT. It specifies CALGEGFLRGYSSERGKLIF.

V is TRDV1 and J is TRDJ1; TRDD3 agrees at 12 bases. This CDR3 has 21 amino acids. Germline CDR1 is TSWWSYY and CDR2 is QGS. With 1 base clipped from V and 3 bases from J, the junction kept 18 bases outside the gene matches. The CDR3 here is CALGEHTSIPGGYGVADKLIF. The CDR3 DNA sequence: TGTGCTCTTGGGGAACATACTTCGATCCCTGGGGGATACGGGGTGGCCGATAAACTCATCTTT.

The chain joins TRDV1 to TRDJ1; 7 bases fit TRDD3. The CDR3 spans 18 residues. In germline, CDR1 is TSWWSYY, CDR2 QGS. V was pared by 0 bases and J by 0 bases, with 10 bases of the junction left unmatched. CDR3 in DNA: TGTGCTCTTGGGGAACTCCTCCTCTGGGGGCAGTACACCGATAAACTCATCTTT. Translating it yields CALGELLLWGQYTDKLIF.

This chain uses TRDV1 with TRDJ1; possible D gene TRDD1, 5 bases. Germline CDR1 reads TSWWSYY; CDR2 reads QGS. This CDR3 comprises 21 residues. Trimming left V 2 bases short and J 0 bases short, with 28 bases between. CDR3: CALGEKRNRQARINDTDKLIF. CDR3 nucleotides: TGTGCTCTTGGGGAAAAGAGGAATAGGCAGGCTCGGATTAATGACACCGATAAACTCATCTTT.

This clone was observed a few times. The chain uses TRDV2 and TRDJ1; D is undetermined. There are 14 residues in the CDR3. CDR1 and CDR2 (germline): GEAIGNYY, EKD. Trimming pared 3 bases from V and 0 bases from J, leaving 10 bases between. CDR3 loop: CACDGLLNTDKLIF. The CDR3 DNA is TGTGCCTGTGACGGGTTACTAAACACCGATAAACTCATCTTT.

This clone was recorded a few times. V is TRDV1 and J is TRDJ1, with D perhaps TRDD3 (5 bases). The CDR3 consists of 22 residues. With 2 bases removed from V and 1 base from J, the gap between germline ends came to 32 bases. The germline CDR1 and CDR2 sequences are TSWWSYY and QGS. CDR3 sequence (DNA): TGTGCTCTTGGGGAATCCTCCAACCCTTTCTGGGAGCCTCCACTCGTCACCGATAAACTCATCTTT. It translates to CALGESSNPFWEPPLVTDKLIF.